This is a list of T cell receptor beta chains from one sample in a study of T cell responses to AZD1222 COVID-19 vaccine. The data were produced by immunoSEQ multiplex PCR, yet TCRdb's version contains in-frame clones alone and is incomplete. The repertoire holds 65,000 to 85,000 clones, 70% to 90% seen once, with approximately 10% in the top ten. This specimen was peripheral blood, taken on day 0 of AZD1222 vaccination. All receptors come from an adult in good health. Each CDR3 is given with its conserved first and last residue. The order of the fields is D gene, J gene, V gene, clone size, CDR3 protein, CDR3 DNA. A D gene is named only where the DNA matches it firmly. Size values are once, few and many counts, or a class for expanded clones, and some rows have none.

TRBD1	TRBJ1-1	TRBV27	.	CASRPGTGGPTEAFF	TGTGCCAGCAGGCCCGGGACAGGGGGCCCTACTGAAGCTTTCTTT
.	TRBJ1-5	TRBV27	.	CASSSLKGLGNQPQHF	TGTGCCAGCAGTTCGTTAAAGGGGTTGGGCAATCAGCCCCAGCATTTT
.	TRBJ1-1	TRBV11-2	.	CASRWVTEAFF	TGTGCCAGCAGATGGGTAACTGAAGCTTTCTTT
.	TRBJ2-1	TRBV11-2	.	CASSYGIGSGQFF	TGTGCCAGCAGCTACGGAATCGGGAGCGGGCAGTTCTTC
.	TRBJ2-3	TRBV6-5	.	CASSYSDLTDTQYF	TGTGCCAGCAGTTACTCTGACTTAACAGATACGCAGTATTTT
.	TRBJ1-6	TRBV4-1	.	CASSQGGEQVYNSPLHF	TGCGCCAGCAGCCAAGGTGGGGAACAGGTCTATAATTCACCCCTCCACTTT
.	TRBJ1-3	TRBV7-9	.	CASTTGGRRNTIYF	TGTGCCAGCACCACGGGGGGGCGAAGAAACACCATATATTTT
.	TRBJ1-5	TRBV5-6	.	CASSFGRNQPQHF	TGTGCCAGCAGCTTTGGTCGCAATCAGCCCCAGCATTTT
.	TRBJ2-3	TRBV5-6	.	CASSPTGYTQYF	TGTGCCAGCAGCCCCACAGGTTATACGCAGTATTTT
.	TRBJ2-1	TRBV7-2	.	CASSLIRQRNNEQFF	TGTGCCAGCAGCTTGATCCGACAAAGGAACAATGAGCAGTTCTTC
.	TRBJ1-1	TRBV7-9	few	CASSLQGLTEAFF	TGTGCCAGCAGCTTACAGGGACTGACTGAAGCTTTCTTT
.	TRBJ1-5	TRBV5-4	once	CASSPWTACLSQPQHF	TGTGCCAGCAGCCCCTGGACAGCATGCCTGAGCCAGCCCCAGCATTTT
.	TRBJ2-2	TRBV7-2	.	CASSLSYGQELFF	TGTGCCAGCAGCCTCTCCTATGGGCAAGAGCTGTTTTTT
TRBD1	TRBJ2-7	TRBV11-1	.	CASSPRQGSYEQYF	TGTGCCAGCAGCCCTCGACAGGGTTCCTACGAGCAGTACTTC
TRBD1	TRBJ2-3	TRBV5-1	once	CASSMTGGEDTQYF	TGCGCCAGCAGCATGACAGGGGGCGAGGATACGCAGTATTTT
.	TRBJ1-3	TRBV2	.	CASSETGRTIYF	TGTGCCAGCAGTGAAACAGGTCGGACCATATATTTT
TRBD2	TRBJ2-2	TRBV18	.	CASSPRVAGESGELFF	TGTGCCAGCTCACCACGGGTAGCGGGAGAATCCGGGGAGCTGTTTTTT
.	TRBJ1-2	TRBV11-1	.	CASSLQGGHYGYTF	TGTGCCAGCAGCTTACAGGGCGGCCACTATGGCTACACCTTC
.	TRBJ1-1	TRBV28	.	CASSFRAWNTEAFF	TGTGCCAGCAGCTTCAGGGCGTGGAACACTGAAGCTTTCTTT
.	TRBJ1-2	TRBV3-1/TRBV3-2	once	CASSQDPTPRGYTF	TGTGCCAGCAGCCAAGACCCGACCCCGCGAGGCTACACCTTC
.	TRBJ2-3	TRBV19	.	CASSPRQGGDDTQYF	TGTGCCAGTAGTCCACGACAGGGAGGTGACGATACGCAGTATTTT
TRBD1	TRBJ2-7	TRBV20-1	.	CSASWDRTYEQYF	TGCAGTGCTAGTTGGGACAGGACCTACGAGCAGTACTTC
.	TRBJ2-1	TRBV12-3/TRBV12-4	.	CASRPWGNEQFF	TGTGCCAGTAGGCCCTGGGGTAATGAGCAGTTCTTC
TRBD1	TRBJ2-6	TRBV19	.	CASSPRDRVSGANVLTF	TGTGCCAGTAGTCCCAGGGACAGGGTCTCTGGGGCCAACGTCCTGACTTTC
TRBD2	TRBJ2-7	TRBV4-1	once	CASSQDQGRGRDEQYF	TGCGCCAGCAGCCAAGATCAAGGGAGGGGTAGGGACGAGCAGTACTTC
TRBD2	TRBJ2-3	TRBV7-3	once	CASSPPGLAGMGADTQYF	TGTGCCAGCAGCCCGCCGGGACTAGCGGGAATGGGTGCAGATACGCAGTATTTT
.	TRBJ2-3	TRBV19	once	CASSKGGPDTQYF	TGTGCCAGTAGTAAGGGAGGCCCAGATACGCAGTATTTT
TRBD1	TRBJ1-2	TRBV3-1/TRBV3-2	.	CASSQGDRDYGYTF	TGTGCCAGCAGCCAAGGGGACAGGGACTATGGCTACACCTTC
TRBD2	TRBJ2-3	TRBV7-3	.	CASSAGLAGGQDTQYF	TGTGCCAGCAGCGCGGGACTAGCGGGAGGCCAGGATACGCAGTATTTT
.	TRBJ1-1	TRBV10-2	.	CASSVRDSRRSRWGEAFF	TGCGCCAGCAGTGTAAGGGATTCCCGGCGATCTAGATGGGGTGAAGCTTTCTTT
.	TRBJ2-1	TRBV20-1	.	CSARRDPEQFF	TGCAGTGCTAGGCGGGACCCTGAGCAGTTCTTC
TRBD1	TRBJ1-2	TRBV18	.	CASSTGQINYGYTF	TGTGCCAGCTCAACGGGACAGATTAACTATGGCTACACCTTC
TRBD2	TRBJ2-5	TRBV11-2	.	CASSPGTSGKETQYF	TGTGCCAGCAGTCCCGGGACTAGCGGAAAAGAGACCCAGTACTTC
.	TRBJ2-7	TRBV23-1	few	CASSQSPGEQYF	TGCGCCAGCAGTCAATCCCCCGGGGAGCAGTACTTC
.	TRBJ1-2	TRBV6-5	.	CASRLQLNYGYTF	TGTGCCAGCAGACTACAGTTAAACTATGGCTACACCTTC
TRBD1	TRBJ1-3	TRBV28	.	CASRPGTGGNTIYF	TGTGCCAGCAGGCCCGGGACAGGTGGAAACACCATATATTTT
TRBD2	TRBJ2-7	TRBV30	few	CAWSKTSGRGPYEQYF	TGTGCCTGGAGTAAAACTAGCGGGAGAGGCCCCTACGAGCAGTACTTC
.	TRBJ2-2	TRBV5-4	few	CASSLAARTGLNTGELFF	TGTGCCAGCAGCTTGGCCGCTCGAACAGGGCTGAACACCGGGGAGCTGTTTTTT
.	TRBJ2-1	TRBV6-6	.	CASSPNNEQFF	TGTGCCAGCAGTCCTAACAATGAGCAGTTCTTC
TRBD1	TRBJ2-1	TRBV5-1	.	CASSRNPGQGKDEQFF	TGCGCCAGCAGCCGCAACCCAGGACAGGGAAAAGACGAGCAGTTCTTC